This T cell receptor (beta chain) is drawn from a study of identical twins (dated by TCRdb to 2016 to 2017). Broadly, across the study: The study deep-sequenced TCR alpha and beta repertoires from monozygotic twins, unrelated adults of various ages and cord blood to test whether fetal clonotypes persist. Replicate twin experiments were performed at different times using different library preparation protocols to rule out contamination. The study at large found these results: Out-of-frame TCR alpha sharing in monozygotic twins was systematically underestimated by recombination models, whereas sharing between unrelated individuals was in agreement with the recombination models. Excess twin sharing in beta out-of-frame sequences was weaker because fewer shared sequences lowered the signal-to-noise ratio. Because the same donors could not be followed over many years, the conclusions relied on cross-sectional statistical analysis. Invariant T cells such as MAIT and iNKT could partly confound zero-insertion analyses, although diverse VJ usage argued against such confounding for most clonotypes. Compared with coincidental sharing between unrelated individuals, out-of-frame TCR alpha sequences shared between twins showed an excess of sequences with low generation probability. Abundant cord blood beta clonotypes had fewer insertions, young adult naive repertoires showed a similar but weaker trend, and memory repertoires showed no such trend.

This clonotype was seen a few times. Which antigen it targets is not known. Per-base quality was not reported, and no clone a single base away is much larger than it. V and J are truncated by 3 bases and 2 bases respectively, leaving an intervening sequence of 10 bases. From the cysteine up to the phenylalanine, the CDR3 has a length of 13 residues. Only the CDR3 DNA is retained, 39 bases long and in frame from the first base. CDR1 and CDR2 are drawn from the germline V gene: SQVTM, ANQGSEA. Every donor was a healthy Caucasian. Three pairs of female monozygotic twins, all aged about 18 to 29 years, made up the twin cohort. Peripheral blood mononuclear cells were used as the source from which RNA for TCR libraries was isolated. Library creation used 5' RACE. The sequencer listed for this sample is Illumina HiSeq 2000. A universal primer binding site was introduced by template switching, and a unique molecular identifier was present in the final cDNA, enabling accurate counting of TCR cDNA molecules. First-strand cDNA for TCR alpha and beta chains was synthesized from specific primers in the conserved constant-segment region. To control for contamination, every cDNA library was double barcoded, receiving both a SMART-Mk sample barcode and Illumina barcodes. TruSeq adapter sequences, together with Illumina sample barcodes, were added in two successive PCR steps. TCR alpha and beta cDNA libraries were sequenced on the Illumina HiSeq platform with custom primers. As for the authors' bioinformatics: Unique molecular identifiers were extracted from raw reads with MiGEC, and CDR3 positions were determined with MiXCR. For each individual, recombination models were inferred using an EM algorithm with the repgenHMM and IGoR tools. The tcR package in R was used for shared clonotype analysis, with sharing normalized by the product of cloneset sizes. To study raw recombination without the effects of thymic and clonal selection, out-of-frame nonproductive sequences were analyzed. TCRdb passed the public sequencing reads through fastp at Q25 and MiXCR, retaining productive beta sequences. Identical CDR3 proteins give one entry, which carries the most common genes and DNA. TCRdb, rather than the study authors, made the V and J calls. Within this sample are nearly 650,000 distinct CDR3 sequences, with just over 7% of them counted one time only. The biggest ten clones account for roughly 1.6% of the sample.

These data were also reused for a study on yellow fever vaccine responses in identical twins. Per that second paper: According to the authors, in identical twins the way T cells responded to vaccination appeared partly convergent and partly personalized. In identical twins, the study followed T cell clones that responded to the vaccine with precision.

The chain uses TRBV29-1 and TRBJ1-2, with an unclear D gene assignment. The specimen sequenced was PBMCs. The source is a woman under 30 in good health. The CDR3 reads as follows: CSVDVSGNYGYTF. In nucleotides, the sequence is TGCAGCGTTGATGTTTCGGGGAACTATGGCTACACCTTC.